The 5 T cell receptor beta chains below were found in one sample sequenced in a study of blood T cells in healthy people across ages. A J-beta primer mix and a sample-barcoded 5' primer were used in a second PCR of about 6 to 12 cycles. One entry per CDR3 protein, called by TCRdb with MiXCR from the 5' RACE reads. The sample consists of about 770,000 distinct CDR3 sequences, roughly 44% of them appearing once. The sample comprised blood. All receptors derive from a man aged 55 to 70 in good health.

The rearrangement joins TRBV18 to TRBJ2-3; TRBD2 is a possible D gene (5 bases). Trimming removed 5 bases at V and 5 bases at J, with 17 bases between. Germline CDR1 KGHSH, CDR2 LQKENI. This CDR3 comprises 15 residues. CDR3 protein: CASSIRGQLIDTQYF. CDR3 DNA sequence: TGTGCCAGCTCAATACGAGGGCAGCTAATAGATACGCAGTATTTT. The full variable domain, in which reference TRBV18 and TRBJ2-3 provide the parts outside the CDR3, is NAGVMQNPRHLVRRRGQEARLRCSPMKGHSHVYWYRQLPEEGLKFMVYLQKENIIDESGMPKERFSAEFPKEGPSILRIQQVVRGDSAAYFCASSIRGQLIDTQYFGPGTRLTVL.

This clonotype was found many times. This chain connects TRBV15 to TRBJ2-7; 12 bases fit TRBD1. The CDR3 covers 15 residues. Per the germline V gene, CDR1 is LNHNV and CDR2 is YYDKDF (reference sequence). After removal of 5 bases from V and 3 bases from J, the junction contained 5 bases not matched to a gene. CDR3 sequence reads: CATSPGTGGLYEQYF. For the CDR3, the DNA is TGTGCCACCAGCCCCGGGACAGGGGGCCTCTACGAGCAGTACTTC.

The V call is TRBV5-1, the J call TRBJ2-3; 13 nucleotides line up with TRBD2. The germline gives CDR1 SGHRS, CDR2 YFSETQ. This CDR3 is 16 amino acids long. With 3 bases clipped from V and 2 bases from J, the junction kept 3 bases outside the gene matches. CDR3 DNA: TGCGCCAGCAGCTCAACTAGCGGGAGGGCCACAGATACGCAGTATTTT. It translates to CASSSTSGRATDTQYF. Drawing the rest from reference TRBV5-1 and TRBJ2-3, the complete variable domain is KAGVTQTPRYLIKTRGQQVTLSCSPISGHRSVSWYQQTPGQGLQFLFEYFSETQRNKGNFPGRFSGRQFSNSRSEMNVSTLELGDSALYLCASSSTSGRATDTQYFGPGTRLTVL.

Regarding this clonotype: Given a much more abundant clone one base away, this may be a read error. The V call is TRBV29-1, the J call TRBJ2-4, with 7 positions matching TRBD1. Germline V lookup: CDR1 SQVTM, CDR2 ANQGSEA. There are 13 residues in the CDR3. CDR3 region: CSAEVDRASIQYF. CDR3 sequence (DNA): TGCAGCGCTGAAGTCGACAGGGCTAGCATTCAGTACTTC.

The V gene is TRBV11-2, the J gene TRBJ1-4; D unresolved. CDR1 SGHAT and CDR2 FQNNGV come from the germline V gene. The length of the CDR3 is 16 residues. V lost 1 base, J lost 8 bases, and 17 bases lay in between. CDR3 DNA: TGTGCCAGCAGCTTAGGAGCCACCCTCGAACGGGAAAAACTGTTTTTT. Translating it yields CASSLGATLEREKLFF.